Listed here are 3 T cell receptor beta chains from one sample, sequenced in a study of cytomegalovirus exposure and HLA in healthy donors. PCR employed 60 Vbeta and 13 Jbeta primers. The table came from immunoSEQ multiplex PCR; TCRdb's copy has only in-frame clones and leaves some out. The sample contains about 100,000 clones, 76% of which appear only once. The sequencing sample was made of PBMCs. These receptors were taken from an older woman in good health and CMV-seropositive.

Only one count was recorded for this clone. The chain carries TRBV6-1 and TRBJ2-1; TRBD2 matches 14 bases. Per the germline V gene, CDR1 is MNHNS and CDR2 is SASEGT. This CDR3 is built from 14 residues. J was trimmed by 8 bases and V by 7 bases; bases with no gene match: 4. DNA for the CDR3: TGTGCCAGCACGGGACTAGCGGGAGTAGATGAGCAGTTCTTC. Its translation: CASTGLAGVDEQFF.

This clone was seen a handful of times. The chain has TRBV2 and TRBJ2-2; the D gene is possibly TRBD1 (6 bases). CDR3 length: 17 amino acids. Trimming took off 5 bases at V and 9 bases at J, with 25 bases between the two ends. Germline CDR1 is SNHLY and CDR2 is FYNNEI. CDR3 amino acids: CASSRTDRGSARRELFF. In nucleotides, the CDR3 is TGTGCCAGCAGTCGGACAGACCGCGGGTCGGCCCGGCGGGAGCTGTTTTTT. Based on the CDR3 plus reference TRBV2 and TRBJ2-2, the full variable domain is EPEVTQTPSHQVTQMGQEVILRCVPISNHLYFYWYRQILGQKVEFLVSFYNNEISEKSEIFDDQFSVERPDGSNFTLKIRSTKLEDSAMYFCASSRTDRGSARRELFFGEGSRLTVL.

This clone has only a few counts. This sample also contains other DNA sequences that code for the same CDR3. This chain's CDR3 is CASSLSGGGQPQHF. The CDR3 nucleotides read TGTGCCAGCAGCTTGTCAGGGGGCGGTCAGCCCCAGCATTTT. The chain joins TRBV5-6 to TRBJ1-5; 8 nucleotides align to TRBD1. CDR1 SGHDT and CDR2 YYEEEE come from the germline V gene. The CDR3 runs to 14 residues. V gave up 1 base and J gave up 6 bases; unmatched junction bases: 3.